Included here is one T cell receptor beta chain sequence, with context. Here immunoSEQ multiplex PCR was the method, and the copy in TCRdb shows in-frame clones only, minus some. The data hold roughly 46,000 clones, with nearly 95% observed a single time. The data originate from a study of T cell changes during pregnancy in multiple sclerosis. With 3 bases clipped from V and 4 bases from J, the junction kept 12 bases outside the gene matches. This CDR3 has 16 residues. The germline V gene has CDR1 LNHNV and CDR2 YYDKDF (reference sequence). The sequence came from a female donor with multiple sclerosis, enrolled in a pregnancy study. The chain has TRBV15 and TRBJ2-7; 7 bases map to TRBD1. The source was peripheral blood, collected in the third trimester of pregnancy. The DNA for the CDR3 is TGTGCCACCAGCAGGGGTACAGGGGACGATCCTTACGAGCAGTACTTC. Protein product: CATSRGTGDDPYEQYF. Using reference TRBV15 and TRBJ2-7 for the parts outside the CDR3, the full variable domain is DAMVIQNPRYQVTQFGKPVTLSCSQTLNHNVMYWYQQKSSQAPKLLFHYYDKDFNNEADTPDNFQSRRPNTSFCFLDIRSPGLGDTAMYLCATSRGTGDDPYEQYFGPGTRLTVT.